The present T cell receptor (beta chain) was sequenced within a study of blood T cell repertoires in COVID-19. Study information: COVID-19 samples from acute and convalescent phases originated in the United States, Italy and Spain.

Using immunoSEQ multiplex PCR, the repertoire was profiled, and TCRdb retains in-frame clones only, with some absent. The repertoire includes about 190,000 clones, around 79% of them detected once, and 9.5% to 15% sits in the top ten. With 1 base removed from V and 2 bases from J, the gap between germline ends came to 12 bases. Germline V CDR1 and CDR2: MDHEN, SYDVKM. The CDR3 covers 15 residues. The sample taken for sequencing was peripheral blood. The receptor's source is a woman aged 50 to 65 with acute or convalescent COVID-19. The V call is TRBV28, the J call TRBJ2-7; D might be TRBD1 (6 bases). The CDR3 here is CASSLFGGSAYEQYF. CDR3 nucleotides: TGTGCCAGCAGTTTATTTGGGGGCAGCGCCTACGAGCAGTACTTC.